This TCR beta chain was found in a study of T cells in Graves' hyperthyroidism and ophthalmopathy. This clonotype was seen many times. The antigen is not known. Amplified TCR beta CDR3 regions derived from RNA transcripts. The HTBI primer set was used in a first-round RT-PCR of the TCR CDR3. TCRdb re-called the multiplex PCR reads through MiXCR, storing one row per CDR3 protein. The sample lists around 520,000 distinct CDR3 sequences; around a quarter were seen once. Used for diagnoses were clinical symptoms, serum thyroxine and TRAb, thyroid ultrasound and orbital computed tomography. V shed 7 bases and J shed 0 bases, with 13 bases lying between them. The germline CDR1 and CDR2 sequences are SQVTM and ANQGSEA. There are 15 residues in the CDR3. Overall study results and limits: Most thyroid clonotypes expanded above 0.001 appeared in blood too.

Sequencing was performed on blood. The clonotype originates from a woman under 40 with Graves' ophthalmopathy. This chain links TRBV29-1 with TRBJ2-6; unclear D gene. This CDR3 reads CSAQTGNSGANVLTF. DNA for the CDR3: TGCAGCGCCCAGACGGGTAACTCTGGGGCCAACGTCCTGACTTTC.